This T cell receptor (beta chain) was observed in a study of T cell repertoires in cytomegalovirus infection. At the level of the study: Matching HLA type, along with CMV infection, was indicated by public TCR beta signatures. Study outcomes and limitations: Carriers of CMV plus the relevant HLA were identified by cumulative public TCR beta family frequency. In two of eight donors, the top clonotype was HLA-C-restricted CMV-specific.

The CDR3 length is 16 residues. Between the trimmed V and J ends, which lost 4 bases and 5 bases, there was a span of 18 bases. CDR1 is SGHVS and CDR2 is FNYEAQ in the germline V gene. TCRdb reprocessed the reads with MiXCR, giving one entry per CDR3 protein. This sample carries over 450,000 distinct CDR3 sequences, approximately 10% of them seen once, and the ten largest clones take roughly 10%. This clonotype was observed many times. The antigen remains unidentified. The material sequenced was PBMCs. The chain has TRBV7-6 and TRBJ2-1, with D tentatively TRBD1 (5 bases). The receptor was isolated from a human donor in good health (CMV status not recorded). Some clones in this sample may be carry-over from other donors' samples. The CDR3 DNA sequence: TGTGCCAGCAGCTCCTTCGGCAGGGTGGTCGACAATGAGCAGTTCTTC. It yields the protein CASSSFGRVVDNEQFF. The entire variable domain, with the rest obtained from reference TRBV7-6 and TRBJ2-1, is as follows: GAGVSQSPRYKVTKRGQDVALRCDPISGHVSLYWYRQALGQGPEFLTYFNYEAQQDKSGLPNDRFSAERPEGSISTLTIQRTEQRDSAMYRCASSSFGRVVDNEQFFGPGTRLTVL.